These 26 T cell receptor beta chains share one sample of origin, sequenced in a study of T cells in Graves' hyperthyroidism and ophthalmopathy. Researchers amplified the TCR beta CDR3 regions from RNA transcripts. TCR CDR3 regions were first amplified by RT-PCR with HTBI primers. MiXCR, run by TCRdb on the multiplex PCR reads, gives a single entry per CDR3 protein. The table includes hundreds of thousands of distinct CDR3 sequences, 22% detected once. Sequencing used blood. Every receptor here comes from a woman in her 70s with Graves' ophthalmopathy.

The chain combines TRBV28 with TRBJ1-4, with D perhaps matching TRBD1 (5 bases). The germline V and J ends were trimmed by 7 bases and 5 bases, with 14 bases remaining between them. The germline CDR1 and CDR2 sequences are MDHEN and SYDVKM. This CDR3 is 14 amino acids long. The DNA for the CDR3 is TGTGCCAGCACCACGGGGCAGAAAAATGAAAAACTGTTTTTT. Translation: CASTTGQKNEKLFF. The variable domain in full, completed from reference TRBV28 and TRBJ1-4, reads DVKVTQSSRYLVKRTGEKVFLECVQDMDHENMFWYRQDPGLGLRLIYFSYDVKMKEKGDIPEGYSVSREKKERFSLILESASTNQTSMYLCASTTGQKNEKLFFGSGTQLSVL.

In this sample, this clonotype turned up many times. The rearrangement links TRBV2 to TRBJ1-5; D perhaps matches TRBD1 (6 bases). Trimming took 6 bases from V and 7 from J, leaving 13 bases between them. The germline gives CDR1 SNHLY, CDR2 FYNNEI. The CDR3 consists of 13 residues. The CDR3 protein is CASRAGVGQPQHF. The CDR3 nucleotides read TGTGCCAGCAGAGCAGGGGTAGGGCAGCCCCAGCATTTT.

In DNA form, the CDR3 reads TGCGCCAGCAGCTTGGAACGGCTCGGAGGTGGGGAGCAGTACTTC. Its protein product is CASSLERLGGGEQYF. V and J are TRBV5-1 and TRBJ2-7, with D perhaps TRBD2 (5 bases). CDR1 is SGHRS, CDR2 YFSETQ, per germline. CDR3 size: 15 residues. V lost 0 bases and J lost 7, with 17 bases in between.

This clonotype was seen many times. The chain recombines TRBV12-3 or TRBV12-4 with TRBJ1-1; D is undetermined. V lost 3 bases and J lost 6, with 11 bases in between. The CDR3 contains 13 residues. In DNA form, the CDR3 reads TGTGCCAGCAGTTTGGGCCCGGGCGCTGAAGCTTTCTTT. Translated: CASSLGPGAEAFF.

The V and J genes are TRBV6-1 and TRBJ2-3; 7 bases map to TRBD2. From germline, CDR1 is MNHNS and CDR2 SASEGT. Trimming took 3 bases from V and 6 from J; bases not matched to a gene: 9. This CDR3 has 15 residues. As DNA, the CDR3 is TGTGCCAGCAGTGAGGTCGGCGGGAGCAGGGATACGCAGTATTTT. Translation: CASSEVGGSRDTQYF.

This clonotype was counted at least ten times. The chain employs TRBV6-1 and TRBJ2-2; TRBD1 matches at 7 bases. This CDR3 comprises 16 residues. Germline V CDR1 and CDR2: MNHNS, SASEGT. V dropped 2 bases and J dropped 0; count of bases not matched to a gene: 3. In DNA, the CDR3 is TGTGCCAGCAGTGAAAGACAGGGCGCGAACACCGGGGAGCTGTTTTTT. Amino acids: CASSERQGANTGELFF.

A few counts support this clonotype. The chain has TRBV3-1 and TRBJ1-1; a possible D gene is TRBD1 (5 bases). The CDR3 is 15 residues long. V lost 0 bases, J lost 9 bases, and 17 bases lay in between. Germline V gives CDR1 LGHDT, CDR2 YNNKEL (reference sequence). CDR3 sequence (DNA): TGTGCCAGCAGCCAAGATTTAGGGCGTAGGGGAAAAGCTTTCTTT. This translates into CASSQDLGRRGKAFF.

Ten or more counts support this clonotype. The chain couples TRBV6-1 to TRBJ1-1; TRBD1 matches at 12 bases. Losses at the gene ends were 8 bases for V and 3 bases for J; bases not matched to a gene: 7. The germline CDR1 and CDR2 sequences are MNHNS and SASEGT. This CDR3 has 15 residues. CDR3 nucleotide sequence: TGTGCCAGCGGGACAGGGGGCGCCGGGGACACTGAAGCTTTCTTT. Translated: CASGTGGAGDTEAFF.

This clonotype has ten or more counts. In nucleotides, the CDR3 is TGTGCCAGCCTAGGGAGCGGGAGTTGGAATGAGCAGTTCTTC. Protein sequence: CASLGSGSWNEQFF. V is TRBV12-3 or TRBV12-4 and J is TRBJ2-1, with 8 nucleotides matching TRBD2. The V and J ends lost 8 bases and 7 bases, in that order; junction bases with no gene match: 10. The CDR3 totals 14 residues.

The chain joins TRBV7-9 to TRBJ1-2; 12 bases fit TRBD1. V dropped 2 bases and J dropped 7; count of bases not matched to a gene: 5. Germline lookup yields CDR1 SEHNR and CDR2 FQNEAQ (reference sequence). This CDR3 has 15 amino acids. This CDR3 is CASSLPGTGGFGYTF. CDR3 nucleotides: TGTGCCAGCAGCTTACCTGGGACAGGGGGCTTTGGCTACACCTTC.

The table lists this clonotype with a few counts. The genes are TRBV6-2 or TRBV6-3 and TRBJ2-7; TRBD2 matches at 12 bases. Germline V gene lookup returns CDR1 MNHEY and CDR2 SVGEGT. J gave up 3 bases and V 6 bases, and 6 bases lay outside the gene matches. The CDR3 is made up of 15 amino acids. CDR3 residues: CASSQTSGSFYEQYF. CDR3 DNA: TGTGCCAGCAGCCAGACTAGCGGGAGTTTCTACGAGCAGTACTTC.

Details on this clonotype: This may come from a read error, since a much larger clone is one base off. The V and J genes are TRBV7-2 and TRBJ2-7; the match to TRBD2 covers 7 bases. The CDR3 totals 15 residues. The germline V gene has CDR1 SGHTA and CDR2 FQGNSA. V lost 6 bases, J lost 0 bases, and 8 bases stayed unmatched. The CDR3 sequence is CASSELALSSYEQYF. The CDR3 DNA reads TGTGCCAGCAGTGAACTAGCGCTAAGCTCCTACGAGCAGTACTTC.

The table lists this clonotype with a few counts. The chain combines TRBV12-3 or TRBV12-4 with TRBJ2-1; the D gene is possibly TRBD1 (6 bases). The CDR3 extends over 16 amino acids. The V gene lost 2 bases and the J gene lost 2 bases, with 13 bases spanning the gap. DNA of the CDR3: TGTGCCAGCAGTTTATTGGGGGCCCCCCCCTACAATGAGCAGTTCTTC. It encodes CASSLLGAPPYNEQFF.

The CDR3 loop reads CASTITDRVEETQYF. The CDR3 DNA follows: TGCGCCAGCACCATTACGGACAGGGTGGAAGAGACCCAGTACTTC. J is TRBJ2-5 and V is TRBV10-2; TRBD1 matches at 8 bases. Germline CDR1 reads WSHSY; CDR2 reads SAAADI. V dropped 7 bases and J dropped 3; count of bases not matched to a gene: 10. CDR3 size: 15 residues.

With regard to this clonotype: A junction boundary mismatches the germline segment, possibly from a read error. The chain employs TRBV20-1 and TRBJ2-1; D is undetermined. CDR3 length: 14 amino acids. The V gene's germline CDR1 is DFQATT and CDR2 SNEGSKA (reference sequence). This CDR3 reads CSARKQSSCNEQFF. In DNA, the CDR3 is TGCAGTGCTAGAAAACAAAGCTCCTGCAATGAGCAGTTCTTC.

This clonotype was seen ten or more times. CDR3 in amino acids: CSADRGLSNQPQHF. The CDR3, as DNA: TGCAGTGCTGACAGGGGCTTGAGCAATCAGCCCCAGCATTTT. V gene TRBV20-1 combines with J gene TRBJ1-5; 8 nucleotides align to TRBD1. V lost 5 bases and J lost 1; bases outside the gene matches: 4. Germline assignment: CDR1 DFQATT and CDR2 SNEGSKA (reference sequence). This CDR3 has 14 amino acids.

This clonotype has a count of ten or more. This chain uses TRBV6-2 or TRBV6-3 with TRBJ2-5, with D possibly matching TRBD2 (6 bases). Germline values: CDR1 MNHEY, CDR2 SVGEGT. The CDR3 sequence is 13 residues long. Trimming left V 6 bases short and J 0 bases short, with 8 bases between. This CDR3 reads CASRLADQETQYF. DNA for the CDR3: TGTGCCAGCAGATTAGCGGACCAAGAGACCCAGTACTTC.

This clonotype was counted between two and nine times. The V and J genes are TRBV9 and TRBJ2-3; no definite D call. The CDR3 is 14 residues long. Deletions cut 1 base from V and 2 bases from J, with 8 bases between. CDR1 SGDLS and CDR2 YYNGEE come from the germline V gene. The CDR3 sequence is CASSVRSYTDTQYF. The CDR3 DNA sequence: TGTGCCAGCAGCGTACGTAGTTACACAGATACGCAGTATTTT.

There are many counts of this clonotype. The CDR3 sequence is CSARLIGTEKLFF. The CDR3 DNA follows: TGCAGTGCTAGATTAATAGGGACTGAAAAACTGTTTTTT. The rearrangement links TRBV20-1 to TRBJ1-4, with D perhaps matching TRBD1 (5 bases). Germline-derived CDR1 and CDR2 are DFQATT and SNEGSKA (reference sequence). Trimming pared 2 bases from V and 7 bases from J, leaving 11 bases between. The CDR3 is made up of 13 amino acids.

This clonotype was counted many times. V usage is TRBV2 and J usage is TRBJ2-7, with a weak D call TRBD1 (5 bases). V was trimmed by 6 bases and J by 5 bases, leaving 11 bases between them. This CDR3 is built from 12 residues. Germline CDR1 is SNHLY and CDR2 is FYNNEI. CDR3 nucleotides: TGTGCCAGCAGGCAAACCAGGGACGAGCAGTACTTC. Its translation is CASRQTRDEQYF.

This clonotype was seen repeatedly, ten times or more. The chain carries TRBV7-9 and TRBJ2-5; TRBD1 is a possible D gene (6 bases). The V end was cut by 2 bases, the J end by 7 bases, with 8 bases between. Germline CDR1 and CDR2: SEHNR and FQNEAQ (reference sequence). The CDR3 sequence is 12 residues long. The CDR3 here is CASSLQGLTQYF. CDR3 sequence (DNA): TGTGCCAGCAGCTTACAGGGGTTGACCCAGTACTTC.

J is TRBJ2-1 and V is TRBV28, with TRBD2 identical over 10 bases. The CDR3 extends over 17 amino acids. V lost 3 bases and J lost 9; bases outside the gene matches: 14. Germline CDR1 is MDHEN and CDR2 is SYDVKM. This CDR3 reads CASSFTRTSGFYGEQFF. As DNA, the CDR3 is TGTGCCAGCAGTTTTACGAGGACTAGCGGATTCTACGGTGAGCAGTTCTTC. The full variable domain, with the rest looked up from reference TRBV28 and TRBJ2-1, is DVKVTQSSRYLVKRTGEKVFLECVQDMDHENMFWYRQDPGLGLRLIYFSYDVKMKEKGDIPEGYSVSREKKERFSLILESASTNQTSMYLCASSFTRTSGFYGEQFFGPGTRLTVL.

The chain joins TRBV12-3 or TRBV12-4 to TRBJ1-6; D gene ambiguous. The CDR3 runs to 13 residues. V was cut by 3 bases and J by 9 bases, with 9 bases left in between. This CDR3 is CASSFRAVSPLHF. The CDR3 DNA reads as TGTGCCAGCAGTTTCCGGGCTGTTTCACCCCTCCACTTT.

This clonotype was observed a few times. This chain links TRBV20-1 with TRBJ1-1; the D gene is possibly TRBD1 (5 bases). V lost 6 bases, J lost 5 bases, and 19 bases lay in between. Per germline, CDR1 DFQATT and CDR2 SNEGSKA (reference sequence). This CDR3 has 14 residues. CDR3 region: CSARGVQLFTEAFF. For the CDR3, the DNA is TGCAGTGCCCGAGGGGTACAGCTTTTTACTGAAGCTTTCTTT.

This sequence joins TRBV11-2 and TRBJ1-1, with D uncertain. The CDR3 is 14 residues long. Trimming removed 0 bases from V and 4 bases from J, with 9 bases in between. CDR1 is SGHAT and CDR2 is FQNNGV in the germline V gene. The CDR3 is CASSLDWEGTEAFF. In DNA form, the CDR3 reads TGTGCCAGCAGCTTAGATTGGGAGGGCACTGAAGCTTTCTTT.

This clonotype was counted only a few times. The rearrangement uses TRBV7-9 and TRBJ2-7; TRBD2 matches at 11 bases. Germline V gene data show CDR1 as SEHNR and CDR2 as FQNEAQ (reference sequence). Trimming removed 6 bases from V and 5 bases from J; junction bases left unmatched: 18. This CDR3 region has 18 residues. The CDR3 sequence is CASSPGTGSGRAQDEQYF. The CDR3 nucleotides are TGTGCCAGCAGTCCCGGGACAGGTAGCGGGAGGGCGCAGGACGAGCAGTACTTC.